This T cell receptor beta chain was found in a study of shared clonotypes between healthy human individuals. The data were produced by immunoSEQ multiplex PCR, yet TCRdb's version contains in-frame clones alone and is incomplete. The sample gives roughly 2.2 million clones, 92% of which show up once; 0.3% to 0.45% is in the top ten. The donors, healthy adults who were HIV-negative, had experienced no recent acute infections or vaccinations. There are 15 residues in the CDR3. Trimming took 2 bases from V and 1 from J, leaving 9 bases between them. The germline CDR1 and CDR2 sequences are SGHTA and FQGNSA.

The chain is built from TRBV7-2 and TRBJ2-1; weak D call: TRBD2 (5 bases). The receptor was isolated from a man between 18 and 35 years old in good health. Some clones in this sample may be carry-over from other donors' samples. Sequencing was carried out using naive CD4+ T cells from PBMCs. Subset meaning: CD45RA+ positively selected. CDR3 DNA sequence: TGTGCCAGCAGCTTAAATCGGGATTCCTACAATGAGCAGTTCTTC. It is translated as CASSLNRDSYNEQFF.